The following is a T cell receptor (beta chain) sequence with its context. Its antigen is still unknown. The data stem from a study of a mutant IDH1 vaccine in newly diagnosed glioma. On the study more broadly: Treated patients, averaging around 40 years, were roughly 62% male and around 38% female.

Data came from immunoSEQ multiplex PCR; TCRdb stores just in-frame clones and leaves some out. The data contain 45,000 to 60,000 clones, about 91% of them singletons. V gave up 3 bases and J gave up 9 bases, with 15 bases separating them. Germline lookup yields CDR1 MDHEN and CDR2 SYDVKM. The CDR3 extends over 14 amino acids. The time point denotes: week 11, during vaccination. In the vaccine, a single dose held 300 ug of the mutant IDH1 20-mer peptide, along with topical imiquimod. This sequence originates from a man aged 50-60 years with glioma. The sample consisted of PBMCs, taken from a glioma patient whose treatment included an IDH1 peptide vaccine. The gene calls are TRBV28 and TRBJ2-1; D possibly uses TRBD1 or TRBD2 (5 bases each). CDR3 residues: CASSFIRAGAEQFF. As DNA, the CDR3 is TGTGCCAGCAGTTTCATCCGAGCCGGGGCTGAGCAGTTCTTC.